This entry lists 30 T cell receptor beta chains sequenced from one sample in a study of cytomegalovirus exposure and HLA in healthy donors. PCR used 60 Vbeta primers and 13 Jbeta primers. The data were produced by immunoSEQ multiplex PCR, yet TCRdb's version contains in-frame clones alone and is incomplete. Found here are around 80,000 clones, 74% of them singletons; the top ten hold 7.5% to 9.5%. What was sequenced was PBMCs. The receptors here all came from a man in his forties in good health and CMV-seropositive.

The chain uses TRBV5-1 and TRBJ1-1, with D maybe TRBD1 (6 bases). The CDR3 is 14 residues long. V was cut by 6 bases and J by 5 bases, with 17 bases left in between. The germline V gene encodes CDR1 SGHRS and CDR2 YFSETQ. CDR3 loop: CASTASGGETEAFF. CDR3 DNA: TGCGCCAGCACTGCCTCGGGGGGCGAGACTGAAGCTTTCTTT.

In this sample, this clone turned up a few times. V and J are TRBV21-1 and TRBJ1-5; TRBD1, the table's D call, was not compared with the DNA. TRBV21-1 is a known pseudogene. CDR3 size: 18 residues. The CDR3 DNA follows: TGTGCCCGCAAGGGACAGGGGGAGCCACGTTATAGCAATCAGCCCCAGCATTTT. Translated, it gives CARKGQGEPRYSNQPQHF.

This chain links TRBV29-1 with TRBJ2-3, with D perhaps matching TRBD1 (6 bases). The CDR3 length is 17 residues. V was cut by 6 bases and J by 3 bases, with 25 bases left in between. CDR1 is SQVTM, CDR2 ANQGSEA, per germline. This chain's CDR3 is CSVGTKQQGARTDTQYF. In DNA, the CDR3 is TGCAGCGTGGGGACCAAACAACAGGGAGCTAGGACAGATACGCAGTATTTT.

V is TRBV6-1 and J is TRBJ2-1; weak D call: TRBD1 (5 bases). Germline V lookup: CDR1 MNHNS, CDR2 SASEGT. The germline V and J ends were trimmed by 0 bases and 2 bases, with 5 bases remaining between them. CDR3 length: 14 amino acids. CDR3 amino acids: CASSEARAYNEQFF. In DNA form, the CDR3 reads TGTGCCAGCAGTGAAGCCAGGGCCTACAATGAGCAGTTCTTC.

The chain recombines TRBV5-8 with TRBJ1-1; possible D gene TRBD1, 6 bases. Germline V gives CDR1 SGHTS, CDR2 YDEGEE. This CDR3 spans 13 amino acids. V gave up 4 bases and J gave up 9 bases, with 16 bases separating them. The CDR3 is CASSPEGVRKAFF. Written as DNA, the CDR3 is TGTGCCAGCAGCCCAGAGGGGGTCAGGAAAGCTTTCTTT.

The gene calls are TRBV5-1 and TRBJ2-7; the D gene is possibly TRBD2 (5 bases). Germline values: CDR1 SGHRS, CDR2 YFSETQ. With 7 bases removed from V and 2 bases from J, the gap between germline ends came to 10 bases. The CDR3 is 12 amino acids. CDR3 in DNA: TGCGCCAGCGCTAGCAGGCCCTACGAGCAGTACTTC. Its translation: CASASRPYEQYF.

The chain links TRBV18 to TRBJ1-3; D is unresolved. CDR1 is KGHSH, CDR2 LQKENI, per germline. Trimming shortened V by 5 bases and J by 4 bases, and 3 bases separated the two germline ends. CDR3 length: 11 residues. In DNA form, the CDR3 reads TGTGCCAGCTCAACAGGAAACACCATATATTTT. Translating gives CASSTGNTIYF.

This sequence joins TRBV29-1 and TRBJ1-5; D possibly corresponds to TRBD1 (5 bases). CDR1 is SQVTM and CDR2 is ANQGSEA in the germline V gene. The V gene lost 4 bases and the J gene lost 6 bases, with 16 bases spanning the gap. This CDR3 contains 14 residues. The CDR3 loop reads CSVVDGGRGQPQHF. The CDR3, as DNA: TGCAGCGTTGTTGACGGGGGACGAGGTCAGCCCCAGCATTTT.

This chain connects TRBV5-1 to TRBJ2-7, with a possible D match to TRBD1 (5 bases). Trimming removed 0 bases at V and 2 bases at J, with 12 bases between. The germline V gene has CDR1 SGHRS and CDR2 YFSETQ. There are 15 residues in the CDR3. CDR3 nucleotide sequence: TGCGCCAGCAGCTTGGACAGGAACCCCACCTACGAGCAGTACTTC. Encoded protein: CASSLDRNPTYEQYF.

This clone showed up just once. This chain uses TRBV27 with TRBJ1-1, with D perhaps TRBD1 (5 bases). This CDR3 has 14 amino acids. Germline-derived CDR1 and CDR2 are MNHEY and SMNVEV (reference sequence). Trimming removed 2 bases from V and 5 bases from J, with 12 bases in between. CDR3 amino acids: CASSLKGIVTEAFF. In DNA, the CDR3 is TGTGCCAGCAGTTTAAAGGGGATTGTTACTGAAGCTTTCTTT.

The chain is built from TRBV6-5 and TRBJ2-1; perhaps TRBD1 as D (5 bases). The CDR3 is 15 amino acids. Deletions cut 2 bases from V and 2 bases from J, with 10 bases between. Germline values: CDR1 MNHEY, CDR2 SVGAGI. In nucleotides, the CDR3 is TGTGCCAGCAGTTACATGCAGGGCACCTACAATGAGCAGTTCTTC. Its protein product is CASSYMQGTYNEQFF.

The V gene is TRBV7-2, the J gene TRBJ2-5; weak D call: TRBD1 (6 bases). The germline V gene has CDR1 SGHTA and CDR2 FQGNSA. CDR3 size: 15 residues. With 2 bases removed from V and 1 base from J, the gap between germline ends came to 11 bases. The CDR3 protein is CASSLRDTLQETQYF. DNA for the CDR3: TGTGCCAGCAGCTTAAGGGACACTCTCCAAGAGACCCAGTACTTC. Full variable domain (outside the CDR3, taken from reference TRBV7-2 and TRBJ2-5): GAGVSQSPSNKVTEKGKDVELRCDPISGHTALYWYRQSLGQGLEFLIYFQGNSAPDKSGLPSDRFSAERTGGSVSTLTIQRTQQEDSAVYLCASSLRDTLQETQYFGPGTRLLVL.

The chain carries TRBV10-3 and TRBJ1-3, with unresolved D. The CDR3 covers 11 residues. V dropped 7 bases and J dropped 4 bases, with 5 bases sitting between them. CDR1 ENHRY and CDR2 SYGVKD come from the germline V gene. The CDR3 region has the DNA TGTGCCATCATAGTAGGAAACACCATATATTTT. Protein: CAIIVGNTIYF.

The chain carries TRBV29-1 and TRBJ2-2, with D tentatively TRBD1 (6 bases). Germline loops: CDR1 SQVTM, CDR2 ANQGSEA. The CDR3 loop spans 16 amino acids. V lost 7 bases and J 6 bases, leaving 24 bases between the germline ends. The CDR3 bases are TGCAGCGCAGTATACTGGGACACGGATGTTGCCGGGGAGCTGTTTTTT. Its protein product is CSAVYWDTDVAGELFF.

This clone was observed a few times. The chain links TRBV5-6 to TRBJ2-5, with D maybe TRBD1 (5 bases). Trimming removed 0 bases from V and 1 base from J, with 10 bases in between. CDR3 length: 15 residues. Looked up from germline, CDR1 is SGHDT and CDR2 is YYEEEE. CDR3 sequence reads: CASSLAGHLQETQYF. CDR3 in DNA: TGTGCCAGCAGCTTGGCCGGACACCTCCAAGAGACCCAGTACTTC.

The DNA for the CDR3 is TGTGCCAGCAGTCCCCAGGGGGCGCCTAATGAAAAACTGTTTTTT. Translating gives CASSPQGAPNEKLFF. The chain joins TRBV27 to TRBJ1-4, with 8 bases identical to TRBD1. V lost 5 bases and J lost 3; bases outside the gene matches: 5. The germline V gene encodes CDR1 MNHEY and CDR2 SMNVEV (reference sequence). There are 15 residues in the CDR3. The full variable domain, in which reference TRBV27 and TRBJ1-4 provide the parts outside the CDR3, is EAQVTQNPRYLITVTGKKLTVTCSQNMNHEYMSWYRQDPGLGLRQIYYSMNVEVTDKGDVPEGYKVSRKEKRNFPLILESPSPNQTSLYFCASSPQGAPNEKLFFGSGTQLSVL.

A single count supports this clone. CDR3 nucleotide sequence: TGTGCCAGCAGCTCAGATACAAGTAATTCACCCCTCCACTTT. Protein: CASSSDTSNSPLHF. This chain connects TRBV9 to TRBJ1-6; D not certain. This CDR3 is 14 amino acids long. V shed 4 bases and J shed 6 bases, with 11 bases lying between them. Germline V lookup: CDR1 SGDLS, CDR2 YYNGEE.

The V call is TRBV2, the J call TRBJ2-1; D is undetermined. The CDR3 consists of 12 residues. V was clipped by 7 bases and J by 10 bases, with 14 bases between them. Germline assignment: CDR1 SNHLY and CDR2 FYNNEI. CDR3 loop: CASIGTLGEQFF. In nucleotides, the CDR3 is TGTGCCAGCATTGGAACCTTGGGCGAGCAGTTCTTC.

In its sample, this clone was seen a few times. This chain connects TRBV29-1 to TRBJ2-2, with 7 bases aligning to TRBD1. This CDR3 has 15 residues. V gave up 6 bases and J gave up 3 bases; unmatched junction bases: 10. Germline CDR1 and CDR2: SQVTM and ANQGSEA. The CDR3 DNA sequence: TGCAGCGTAAGCAGGGGGTATTTCGACACCGGGGAGCTGTTTTTT. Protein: CSVSRGYFDTGELFF.

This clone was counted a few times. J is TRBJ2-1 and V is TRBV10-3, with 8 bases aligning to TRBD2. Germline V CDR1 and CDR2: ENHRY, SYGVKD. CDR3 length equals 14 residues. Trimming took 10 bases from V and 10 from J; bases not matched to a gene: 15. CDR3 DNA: TGTGCCAGCAGGGAAACGGGAGGGCCTGGAGAGCAGTTCTTC. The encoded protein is CASRETGGPGEQFF.

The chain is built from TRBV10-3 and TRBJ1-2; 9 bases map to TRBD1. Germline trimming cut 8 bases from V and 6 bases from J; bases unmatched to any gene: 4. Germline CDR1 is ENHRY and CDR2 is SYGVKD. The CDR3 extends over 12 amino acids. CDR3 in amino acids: CAIGTGRDGYTF. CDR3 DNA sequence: TGTGCCATCGGGACAGGGAGGGATGGCTACACCTTC.

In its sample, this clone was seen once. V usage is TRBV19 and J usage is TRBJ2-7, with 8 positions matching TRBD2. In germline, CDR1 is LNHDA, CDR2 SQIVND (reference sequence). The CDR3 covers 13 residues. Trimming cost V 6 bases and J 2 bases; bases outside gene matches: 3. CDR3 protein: CASRGSGAYEQYF. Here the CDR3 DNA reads TGTGCCAGTAGAGGTAGCGGGGCCTACGAGCAGTACTTC.

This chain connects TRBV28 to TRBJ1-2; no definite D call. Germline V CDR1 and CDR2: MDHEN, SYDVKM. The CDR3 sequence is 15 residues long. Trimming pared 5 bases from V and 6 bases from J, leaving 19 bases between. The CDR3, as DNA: TGTGCCAGCAGTAAGGGAGGGTTAAGTAAGGATGGCTACACCTTC. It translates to CASSKGGLSKDGYTF.

The CDR3 protein is CAFTQGGTEQFF. CDR3 sequence (DNA): TGTGCCTTCACCCAAGGGGGTACTGAGCAGTTCTTC. The chain couples TRBV30 to TRBJ2-1; D may be TRBD1 (6 bases). V lost 7 bases and J lost 9, with 16 bases in between. The germline gives CDR1 GTSNPN, CDR2 SVGIG (reference sequence). CDR3 length: 12 amino acids.

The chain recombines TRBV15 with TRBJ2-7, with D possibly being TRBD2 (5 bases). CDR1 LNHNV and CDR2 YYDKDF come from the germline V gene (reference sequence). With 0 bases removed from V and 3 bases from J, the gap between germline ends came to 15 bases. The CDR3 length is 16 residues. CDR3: CATSRERRAVYYEQYF. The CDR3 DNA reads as TGTGCCACCAGCAGAGAGCGTCGAGCGGTCTACTACGAGCAGTACTTC.

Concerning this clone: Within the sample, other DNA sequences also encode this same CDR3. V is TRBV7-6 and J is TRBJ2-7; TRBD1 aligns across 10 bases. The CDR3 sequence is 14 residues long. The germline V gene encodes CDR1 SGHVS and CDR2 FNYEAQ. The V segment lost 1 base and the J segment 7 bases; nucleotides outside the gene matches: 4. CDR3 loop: CASSLGQGAGEQYF. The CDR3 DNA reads TGTGCCAGCAGCTTAGGACAGGGGGCGGGGGAGCAGTACTTC.

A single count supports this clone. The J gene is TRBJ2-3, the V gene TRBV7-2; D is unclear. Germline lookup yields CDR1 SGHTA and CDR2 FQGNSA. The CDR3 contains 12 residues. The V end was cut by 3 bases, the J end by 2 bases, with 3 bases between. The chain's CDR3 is CASSFNTDTQYF. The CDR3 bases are TGTGCCAGCAGCTTCAACACAGATACGCAGTATTTT. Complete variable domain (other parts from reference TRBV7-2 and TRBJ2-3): GAGVSQSPSNKVTEKGKDVELRCDPISGHTALYWYRQSLGQGLEFLIYFQGNSAPDKSGLPSDRFSAERTGGSVSTLTIQRTQQEDSAVYLCASSFNTDTQYFGPGTRLTVL.

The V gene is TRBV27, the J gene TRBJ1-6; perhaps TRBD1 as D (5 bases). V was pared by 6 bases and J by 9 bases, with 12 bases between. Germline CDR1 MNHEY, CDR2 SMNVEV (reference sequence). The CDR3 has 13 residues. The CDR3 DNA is TGTGCCAGCAGGTCTCATCAGGGTTCACCCCTCCACTTT. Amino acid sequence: CASRSHQGSPLHF.

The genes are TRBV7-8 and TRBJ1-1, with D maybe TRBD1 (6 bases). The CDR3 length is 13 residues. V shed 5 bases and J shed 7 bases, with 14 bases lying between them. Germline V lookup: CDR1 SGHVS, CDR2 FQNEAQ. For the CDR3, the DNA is TGTGCCAGCAGCACCGGCTCAGGGGATGAAGCTTTCTTT. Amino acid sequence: CASSTGSGDEAFF.

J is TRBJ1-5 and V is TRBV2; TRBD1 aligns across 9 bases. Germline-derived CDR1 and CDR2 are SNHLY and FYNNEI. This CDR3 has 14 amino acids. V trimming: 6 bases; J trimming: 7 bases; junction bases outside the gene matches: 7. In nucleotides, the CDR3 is TGTGCCAGCAGGACGGACAGGGGAGGCCAGCCCCAGCATTTT. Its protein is CASRTDRGGQPQHF.